The 2 T cell receptor beta chains reported below all come from one sample, sequenced in a study of cytomegalovirus exposure and HLA in healthy donors. 13 Jbeta primers and 60 Vbeta primers were used for the PCR. Profiling relied on immunoSEQ multiplex PCR, and the TCRdb table lists in-frame clones only, not all of them. The sample has roughly 200,000 clones; 80% are singletons. The sequenced material came from PBMCs. Receptors originate from a boy aged 5 to 17 in good health and CMV-seronegative.

This clone was seen a few times. V and J are TRBV7-8 and TRBJ2-7, with a weak D call TRBD1 (6 bases). Germline V gene data show CDR1 as SGHVS and CDR2 as FQNEAQ. V lost 3 bases to trimming and J lost 0 bases, with 9 bases between them. The CDR3 loop spans 14 amino acids. This CDR3 reads CASSLTGSSYEQYF. The CDR3 DNA reads TGTGCCAGCAGCTTGACAGGTTCCTCCTACGAGCAGTACTTC. The complete variable domain, with remaining parts taken from reference TRBV7-8 and TRBJ2-7, reads GAGVSQSPRYKVAKRGQDVALRCDPISGHVSLFWYQQALGQGPEFLTYFQNEAQLDKSGLPSDRFFAERPEGSVSTLKIQRTQQEDSAVYLCASSLTGSSYEQYFGPGTRLTVT.

This clone has just a few counts. The chain links TRBV7-6 to TRBJ2-1; 14 nucleotides line up with TRBD2. V gave up 4 bases and J gave up 8 bases; unmatched junction bases: 16. Germline CDR1 and CDR2: SGHVS and FNYEAQ. The CDR3 covers 19 residues. In DNA, the CDR3 is TGTGCCAGCAGCTCCACTATGGGACTAGCGGGAGTGATCAACCATGAGCAGTTCTTC. Its translation: CASSSTMGLAGVINHEQFF.